A single sample is the source of the 24 T cell receptor beta chains below, sequenced in a study of blood T cell repertoires in COVID-19 (dated by TCRdb to the early 2020s). The library relied on the immunoSEQ multiplex PCR assay. This is the immuneACCESS table as TCRdb keeps it, with only in-frame sequences that have V and J called. A part of the clones is gone; compared with another copy, unresolved V genes explain less than half, and the rest is unexplained. This sample holds around 140,000 clones; about 86% were observed only once. The ten largest clones represent less than 4% of the sample. The material sequenced was peripheral blood. The receptors come from a woman aged 55-75 years with acute or convalescent COVID-19.

This chain uses TRBV5-1 with TRBJ2-2; 8 bases line up with TRBD2. V was pared by 1 base and J by 4 bases, with 9 bases of the junction left unmatched. The CDR3 has 17 residues. Germline CDR1 is SGHRS and CDR2 is YFSETQ. The CDR3 spells CASSLTSAGGGTGELFF. CDR3 DNA: TGCGCCAGCAGCTTGACTAGCGCGGGAGGAGGCACCGGGGAGCTGTTTTTT.

This clone was observed a handful of times. The chain employs TRBV2 and TRBJ2-1; 7 bases fit TRBD2. The V gene end was trimmed by 9 bases and the J gene end by 8 bases; junction bases not matched to a gene: 4. The length of the CDR3 is 11 residues. CDR1 is SNHLY, CDR2 FYNNEI, per germline. The CDR3 region has the DNA TGTGCCAGGCGGGAGAAGGATGAGCAGTTCTTC. This sequence encodes CARREKDEQFF.

J is TRBJ2-3 and V is TRBV5-1; TRBD2 matches 13 bases. The CDR3 runs to 18 residues. The J segment lost 0 bases and the V segment lost 4 bases, leaving 8 bases of the junction unmatched. Germline V gene lookup returns CDR1 SGHRS and CDR2 YFSETQ. The CDR3 spells CASSAGTSGATSTDTQYF. CDR3 coding DNA: TGCGCCAGCAGCGCCGGGACTAGCGGGGCCACTAGCACAGATACGCAGTATTTT.

This sequence joins TRBV7-9 and TRBJ2-1, with TRBD2 identical over 10 bases. Germline CDR1 reads SEHNR; CDR2 reads FQNEAQ (reference sequence). The CDR3 spans 17 residues. V dropped 3 bases and J dropped 1; count of bases not matched to a gene: 6. CDR3 sequence reads: CASSFELAGPSYNEQFF. For the CDR3, the DNA is TGTGCCAGCAGCTTCGAACTAGCGGGACCATCCTACAATGAGCAGTTCTTC. The full variable domain, rest sourced from reference TRBV7-9 and TRBJ2-1, is DTGVSQNPRHKITKRGQNVTFRCDPISEHNRLYWYRQTLGQGPEFLTYFQNEAQLEKSRLLSDRFSAERPKGSFSTLEIQRTEQGDSAMYLCASSFELAGPSYNEQFFGPGTRLTVL.

This chain connects TRBV15 to TRBJ2-7, with a weak D call TRBD2 (5 bases). Trimming removed 5 bases from V and 4 bases from J, with 9 bases in between. This CDR3 has 12 amino acids. Germline lookup yields CDR1 LNHNV and CDR2 YYDKDF (reference sequence). CDR3 DNA: TGTGCCACCAGCTTAGGAGGTTACGAGCAGTACTTC. Its translation is CATSLGGYEQYF.

The chain employs TRBV27 and TRBJ1-5; 8 nucleotides agree with TRBD1. Germline trimming cut 6 bases from V and 6 bases from J; bases unmatched to any gene: 4. This CDR3 comprises 13 residues. Germline-derived CDR1 and CDR2 are MNHEY and SMNVEV (reference sequence). The CDR3 loop is CASSDRGAQPQHF. CDR3 sequence (DNA): TGTGCCAGCAGCGACAGGGGCGCTCAGCCCCAGCATTTT.

The CDR3 coding sequence is TGTGCCAGCAGCCCCGATTTTCTAGCGGGACACACAGATACGCAGTATTTT. Translation gives CASSPDFLAGHTDTQYF. The chain employs TRBV7-8 and TRBJ2-3; 9 nucleotides align to TRBD2. Germline CDR1 and CDR2: SGHVS and FQNEAQ. Trimming at V came to 5 bases and at J to 2 bases, leaving 11 bases not matched to a gene. The CDR3 has 17 amino acids.

The J gene is TRBJ1-1, the V gene TRBV30, with D possibly being TRBD1 (5 bases). The CDR3 totals 15 residues. Per the germline V gene, CDR1 is GTSNPN and CDR2 is SVGIG (reference sequence). V lost 0 bases and J lost 0, with 11 bases in between. CDR3 sequence: CAWSVLGGVNTEAFF. As DNA, the CDR3 is TGTGCCTGGAGTGTATTGGGGGGTGTGAACACTGAAGCTTTCTTT.

V and J are TRBV12-5 and TRBJ2-2; D is perhaps TRBD2 (5 bases). Deletions cut 1 base from V and 5 bases from J, with 14 bases between. This CDR3 has 16 residues. CDR1 and CDR2 (germline): LGHNT, FRNRAP. CDR3 sequence: CASGLGPASHTGELFF. CDR3 DNA: TGTGCTAGTGGTTTGGGACCCGCTAGCCATACCGGGGAGCTGTTTTTT.

This chain uses TRBV4-3 with TRBJ1-1; D unresolved. The CDR3 extends over 14 amino acids. The ends were cut back, 1 base at V and 1 base at J, with 7 bases in the middle. Per germline, CDR1 LGHNA and CDR2 YSLEER. CDR3 DNA sequence: TGCGCCAGCAGCCAAGTGGGCAAGAACACTGAAGCTTTCTTT. Amino acids: CASSQVGKNTEAFF.

The chain joins TRBV2 to TRBJ2-1; D possibly corresponds to TRBD1 (5 bases). The CDR3 is 13 amino acids. The germline V and J ends were trimmed by 4 bases and 6 bases, with 10 bases remaining between them. Germline V gene lookup returns CDR1 SNHLY and CDR2 FYNNEI. CDR3 DNA sequence: TGTGCCAGCAGTGGGGCAGGGCCCAATGAGCAGTTCTTC. Amino acid sequence: CASSGAGPNEQFF.

The chain combines TRBV27 with TRBJ2-1; D perhaps matches TRBD2 (6 bases). CDR1 is MNHEY and CDR2 is SMNVEV in the germline V gene (reference sequence). The CDR3 length is 15 residues. V was shortened by 7 bases and J by 3 bases, with 16 bases between the two germline ends. The CDR3 loop is CASTYGPAGYNEQFF. For the CDR3, the DNA is TGTGCCAGCACCTATGGTCCAGCGGGCTACAATGAGCAGTTCTTC.

The chain employs TRBV5-1 and TRBJ1-3; D is possibly TRBD1 (6 bases). The length of the CDR3 is 14 residues. CDR1 is SGHRS, CDR2 YFSETQ, per germline. V was trimmed by 4 bases and J by 5 bases, leaving 13 bases between them. CDR3 sequence reads: CASSPSTGRNTIYF. The CDR3, as DNA: TGCGCCAGCAGCCCTAGTACAGGGCGAAACACCATATATTTT.

V usage is TRBV6-1 and J usage is TRBJ2-7; D is ambiguous. V shed 2 bases and J shed 9 bases, with 5 bases lying between them. CDR1 and CDR2 (germline): MNHNS, SASEGT. This CDR3 has 10 amino acids. The CDR3 reads CASSETRQYF. In DNA form, the CDR3 reads TGTGCCAGCAGTGAAACGCGGCAGTACTTC.

This chain joins TRBV10-3 and TRBJ1-1; weak D call: TRBD1 (6 bases). The CDR3 is 16 residues long. V was cut by 3 bases and J by 1 base, with 15 bases left in between. Germline V gene data show CDR1 as ENHRY and CDR2 as SYGVKD. The CDR3 protein is CAISEGGGSRNTEAFF. CDR3 in DNA: TGTGCCATCAGTGAAGGGGGTGGCAGTAGGAACACTGAAGCTTTCTTT.

The genes are TRBV28 and TRBJ1-4; D gene ambiguous. The V and J ends lost 4 bases and 8 bases respectively, with 8 bases between them. Germline V lookup: CDR1 MDHEN, CDR2 SYDVKM. This CDR3 has 12 amino acids. The CDR3 nucleotides are TGTGCCAGCAGTTCTCTTAGCGAAAAACTGTTTTTT. Its translation is CASSSLSEKLFF.

This clone was counted only a few times. The chain joins TRBV18 to TRBJ2-1; no firm D call. V was clipped by 6 bases and J by 10 bases, with 13 bases between them. The CDR3 is made up of 12 amino acids. Germline V gene lookup returns CDR1 KGHSH and CDR2 LQKENI. The CDR3 region has the DNA TGTGCCAGCTCTTCTGTTGCCAGAGAGCAGTTCTTC. Its translation: CASSSVAREQFF.

The chain links TRBV18 to TRBJ1-6, with 7 bases lining up with TRBD1. The CDR3 is 16 residues long. V lost 5 bases, J lost 6 bases, and 10 bases stayed unmatched. From germline, CDR1 is KGHSH and CDR2 LQKENI. The CDR3 region is CASSSRDSRSNSPLHF. The CDR3 bases are TGTGCCAGCTCATCCCGGGACAGCAGATCTAATTCACCCCTCCACTTT.

V is TRBV9 and J is TRBJ2-2; D is possibly TRBD1 (6 bases). CDR1 is SGDLS and CDR2 is YYNGEE in the germline V gene. V was clipped by 3 bases and J by 6 bases, with 15 bases between them. The CDR3 has 15 amino acids. CDR3 in DNA: TGTGCCAGCAGCGCCTTTACACAGGGAGCCGGGGAGCTGTTTTTT. This codes for CASSAFTQGAGELFF.

The chain uses TRBV6-2 or TRBV6-3 and TRBJ2-1; 10 nucleotides align to TRBD2. V was pared by 7 bases and J by 3 bases, with 12 bases of the junction left unmatched. CDR1 MNHEY and CDR2 SVGEGT come from the germline V gene. The CDR3 length is 17 residues. The CDR3 loop is CASTPQIRLAGYNEQFF. As DNA, the CDR3 is TGTGCCAGCACCCCACAAATTAGACTAGCGGGCTACAATGAGCAGTTCTTC.

The chain recombines TRBV9 with TRBJ2-4, with D possibly TRBD2 on 6 matching bases. Per the germline V gene, CDR1 is SGDLS and CDR2 is YYNGEE. Trimming removed 0 bases at V and 9 bases at J, with 13 bases between. This CDR3 region has 14 residues. CDR3 sequence reads: CASSVGSGPGIQYF. Here the CDR3 DNA reads TGTGCCAGCAGCGTAGGAAGCGGGCCGGGCATTCAGTACTTC.

This clone appeared a single time. The chain uses TRBV30 and TRBJ1-5; D is perhaps TRBD1 (6 bases). V was cut by 5 bases and J by 7 bases, with 15 bases left in between. Germline V gives CDR1 GTSNPN, CDR2 SVGIG (reference sequence). This CDR3 has 13 amino acids. CDR3 region: CAWQTGSKQPQHF. The CDR3 coding sequence is TGTGCCTGGCAAACAGGGTCTAAACAGCCCCAGCATTTT.

This clone came up once. The rearrangement joins TRBV28 to TRBJ1-1, with 9 positions matching TRBD1. Trimming cost V 6 bases and J 1 base; bases outside gene matches: 9. This CDR3 region has 16 residues. Germline lookup yields CDR1 MDHEN and CDR2 SYDVKM. In DNA form, the CDR3 reads TGTGCCAGCAGAAACGACAGGGGGAAGGGGAACACTGAAGCTTTCTTT. Residues: CASRNDRGKGNTEAFF.

This sequence joins TRBV14 and TRBJ2-7; D gene ambiguous. CDR1 and CDR2 from the germline V gene are SGHDN and FVKESK. The CDR3 spans 14 residues. V was trimmed by 3 bases and J by 1 base, leaving 10 bases between them. The CDR3 nucleotides read TGTGCCAGCAGCCATTTTTCCCTTTCCTACGAGCAGTACTTC. Translating gives CASSHFSLSYEQYF.